These T cell receptor beta chains were read from a single sample in a study of cytomegalovirus exposure and HLA in healthy donors. Measured with immunoSEQ multiplex PCR; TCRdb has only the in-frame clones, and not every one. The data contain some 130,000 clones, roughly three quarters of them seen just once; the ten biggest clones take up 2.2%. The sequencing sample was made of PBMCs. These receptors were collected from a man aged 25-45 years in good health and CMV-seronegative. CDR3s include the opening cysteine and the closing phenylalanine or tryptophan. A D gene is named only where the DNA matches it firmly. Size is stated for part of the rows, as once, few or many counts, or as a class when the clone is expanded.

CDR3aa,CDR3nt,v_gene,j_gene,d_gene,abundance
CASSFRGRQCNGYTF,TGTGCCAGCAGCTTTAGGGGCCGCCAATGTAATGGCTACACCTTC,TRBV5-6,TRBJ1-2,NA,NA
CSATTGMNTEAFF,TGCAGCGCTACGACAGGCATGAACACTGAAGCTTTCTTT,TRBV29-1,TRBJ1-1,NA,NA
CASSDGGRRTEAFF,TGTGCCAGCAGTGACGGGGGGAGGAGGACTGAAGCTTTCTTT,TRBV25-1,TRBJ1-1,NA,NA
CASSLDRGRAFF,TGTGCCAGCAGCTTGGATAGGGGGCGCGCTTTCTTT,TRBV5-4,TRBJ1-1,TRBD1,few
CACLRDTVTNEQFF,TGTGCCTGCCTCCGGGACACCGTCACTAATGAGCAGTTCTTC,TRBV30,TRBJ2-1,NA,NA
CAWSSNSGNTIYF,TGTGCCTGGAGTAGTAACAGTGGAAACACCATATATTTT,TRBV30,TRBJ1-3,NA,NA
CASSRTRANNEQFF,TGCGCCAGCAGCAGGACTAGGGCGAACAATGAGCAGTTCTTC,TRBV10-2,TRBJ2-1,TRBD2,NA
CASSFGGYGTDTQYF,TGTGCCAGCAGTTTCGGCGGCTACGGCACAGATACGCAGTATTTT,TRBV27,TRBJ2-3,NA,NA
CASSWGLAEDEQFF,TGTGCCAGCAGCTGGGGACTAGCGGAAGATGAGCAGTTCTTC,TRBV7-9,TRBJ2-1,TRBD2,few
CASSVRAEVTGELFF,TGTGCCAGCAGCGTGAGGGCCGAAGTAACCGGGGAGCTGTTTTTT,TRBV9,TRBJ2-2,NA,NA
CASIPSGTSGRPQETQYF,TGTGCCAGTATTCCTTCCGGGACTAGCGGTCGCCCACAAGAGACCCAGTACTTC,TRBV19,TRBJ2-5,TRBD2,NA
CASSYQGQAGANVLTF,TGTGCCAGCAGTTATCAAGGACAGGCTGGGGCCAACGTCCTGACTTTC,TRBV6-5,TRBJ2-6,TRBD1,NA
CASSGGPTDTQYF,TGTGCCAGCAGCGGGGGCCCCACAGATACGCAGTATTTT,TRBV9,TRBJ2-3,NA,NA
CASNPPGQHTGELFF,TGTGCCAGCAACCCCCCGGGACAGCATACCGGGGAGCTGTTTTTT,TRBV6-6,TRBJ2-2,TRBD1,NA
CASSLASGTDTQYF,TGCGCCAGCAGCTTGGCAAGCGGGACAGATACGCAGTATTTT,TRBV5-1,TRBJ2-3,NA,NA
CASSFWGRSGANVLTF,TGTGCCAGCAGTTTTTGGGGGCGTTCAGGGGCCAACGTCCTGACTTTC,TRBV27,TRBJ2-6,NA,few
CASSLWGTSNEQFF,TGTGCCAGCAGCTTATGGGGGACTTCTAATGAGCAGTTCTTC,TRBV11-3,TRBJ2-1,NA,NA
CASTPDRDQPQHF,TGTGCCAGCACCCCCGACAGGGATCAGCCCCAGCATTTT,TRBV5-8,TRBJ1-5,TRBD1,NA
CASSQADSPFTYEQYF,TGCGCCAGCAGCCAGGCCGACTCGCCCTTTACCTACGAGCAGTACTTC,TRBV4-1,TRBJ2-7,NA,NA
CASSYIAGATGELFF,TGTGCCAGCAGCTACATAGCGGGAGCCACCGGGGAGCTGTTTTTT,TRBV7-2,TRBJ2-2,TRBD2,NA
CSVEEGRDEKLFF,TGCAGCGTTGAGGAGGGAAGGGATGAAAAACTGTTTTTT,TRBV29-1,TRBJ1-4,NA,few
CASSDYGGPGDSYEQYF,TGTGCCAGCAGTGACTACGGGGGACCGGGTGACTCCTACGAGCAGTACTTC,TRBV6-4,TRBJ2-7,NA,NA
CASSLQGIQETQYF,TGTGCCAGCTCTCTCCAGGGGATCCAAGAGACCCAGTACTTC,TRBV18,TRBJ2-5,NA,NA
CASSVDSSGANVLTF,TGTGCCAGCAGTGTGGACAGCTCTGGGGCCAACGTCCTGACTTTC,TRBV6-4,TRBJ2-6,NA,many
CASSFSVNTEAFF,TGTGCCAGCAGTTTTTCGGTGAACACTGAAGCTTTCTTT,TRBV27,TRBJ1-1,NA,NA
CASSLRGLAFKVDTGELFF,TGTGCCAGCAGCTTAAGGGGACTAGCGTTCAAGGTTGACACCGGGGAGCTGTTTTTT,TRBV7-8,TRBJ2-2,TRBD2,NA